This passage covers 5 T cell receptor beta chains from one sample sequenced in a study of control samples from healthy donors and cancer patients. This table comes from immunoSEQ multiplex PCR, and its TCRdb copy is limited to in-frame clones, with some not included. The sample carries about 140,000 clones, roughly 92% recorded once. Specimen: blood. The receptors here all came from a young man in good health.

This chain uses TRBV28 with TRBJ1-3, with D possibly matching TRBD1 (6 bases). The CDR3 has 16 amino acids. V was trimmed by 8 bases and J by 1 base, leaving 18 bases between them. The germline gives CDR1 MDHEN, CDR2 SYDVKM. The DNA of the CDR3 is TGTGCCAGCGGACCTACAGGGAGTCTATCTGGAAACACCATATATTTT. Protein: CASGPTGSLSGNTIYF. Combining the CDR3 with reference TRBV28 and TRBJ1-3 gives the whole variable domain DVKVTQSSRYLVKRTGEKVFLECVQDMDHENMFWYRQDPGLGLRLIYFSYDVKMKEKGDIPEGYSVSREKKERFSLILESASTNQTSMYLCASGPTGSLSGNTIYFGEGSWLTVV.

Regarding this clone: A much larger clone differs from this one at a single base, so this may be a read error. The chain carries TRBV6-5 and TRBJ2-1, with 12 bases matching TRBD2. CDR3 length: 15 amino acids. After removal of 0 bases from V and 6 bases from J, the junction contained 0 bases not matched to a gene. The germline CDR1 and CDR2 sequences are MNHEY and SVGAGI. CDR3 sequence (DNA): TGTGCCAGCAGTTACTCGACTAGCGGGAGCAATGAGCAGTTCTTC. It translates to CASSYSTSGSNEQFF.

The chain carries TRBV5-4 and TRBJ2-1, with 10 bases aligning to TRBD2. Germline V gene lookup returns CDR1 SGHNT and CDR2 YYREEE (reference sequence). V lost 0 bases to trimming and J lost 4 bases; unmatched junction nucleotides: 1. The CDR3 sequence is 15 residues long. CDR3 coding DNA: TGTGCCAGCAGCTTGGAACTAGCGGGATACAATGAGCAGTTCTTC. Protein product: CASSLELAGYNEQFF. Full variable domain (remainder filled in from reference TRBV5-4 and TRBJ2-1): ETGVTQSPTHLIKTRGQQVTLRCSSQSGHNTVSWYQQALGQGPQFIFQYYREEENGRGNFPPRFSGLQFPNYSSELNVNALELDDSALYLCASSLELAGYNEQFFGPGTRLTVL.

The chain joins TRBV30 to TRBJ2-5; unclear D gene. Trimming took 5 bases from V and 5 from J, leaving 9 bases between them. There are 11 residues in the CDR3. Germline V lookup: CDR1 GTSNPN, CDR2 SVGIG (reference sequence). CDR3 coding DNA: TGTGCCTGGGGCGTCTGGGAGACCCAGTACTTC. Residues: CAWGVWETQYF.

The chain couples TRBV30 to TRBJ1-2, with 9 bases fitting TRBD1. Germline CDR1 and CDR2: GTSNPN and SVGIG (reference sequence). V shed 0 bases and J 5 bases; nucleotides not matched to a gene: 4. The CDR3 loop spans 14 amino acids. This CDR3 reads CAWSVDRGAYGYTF. Written as DNA, the CDR3 is TGTGCCTGGAGTGTAGACAGGGGGGCATATGGCTACACCTTC.